These 22 T cell receptor beta chains came from one sample sequenced in a study of blood T cell repertoires in COVID-19. TCRdb's copy holds only in-frame clones and misses some; the assay was immunoSEQ multiplex PCR. The table lists a few hundred thousand clones, over 75% of them singletons. Material for sequencing was peripheral blood. The receptors here all came from a woman in her forties or fifties who had recovered from COVID-19.

The rearrangement joins TRBV4-1 to TRBJ2-2; no clear D. Trimming shortened V by 1 base and J by 1 base, and 4 bases separated the two germline ends. Per the germline V gene, CDR1 is MGHRA and CDR2 is YSYEKL. The CDR3 covers 14 residues. In DNA, the CDR3 is TGCGCCAGCAGCCAAGTTCAGAACACCGGGGAGCTGTTTTTT. Protein sequence: CASSQVQNTGELFF.

The chain has TRBV11-2 and TRBJ1-1; 8 nucleotides line up with TRBD1. CDR3 length equals 12 residues. Germline-derived CDR1 and CDR2 are SGHAT and FQNNGV. V gave up 8 bases and J gave up 4 bases; unmatched junction bases: 3. The CDR3 DNA is TGTGCCAGCGACAGGGGAAGCACTGAAGCTTTCTTT. It codes for CASDRGSTEAFF. Complete variable domain (other parts from reference TRBV11-2 and TRBJ1-1): EAGVAQSPRYKIIEKRQSVAFWCNPISGHATLYWYQQILGQGPKLLIQFQNNGVVDDSQLPKDRFSAERLKGVDSTLKIQPAKLEDSAVYLCASDRGSTEAFFGQGTRLTVV.

This clone was seen only once. The chain couples TRBV6-2 or TRBV6-3 to TRBJ1-5, with D possibly matching TRBD1 (5 bases). CDR1 is MNHEY, CDR2 SVGEGT, per germline. This CDR3 has 14 amino acids. V lost 1 base, J lost 5 bases, and 9 bases lay in between. Here the CDR3 DNA reads TGTGCCAGCAGTTACTGGAGGGGTCATCAGCCCCAGCATTTT. It translates to CASSYWRGHQPQHF.

The chain combines TRBV5-4 with TRBJ1-1; D remains unclear. This CDR3 comprises 14 residues. CDR1 is SGHNT, CDR2 YYREEE, per germline (reference sequence). Trimming took off 0 bases at V and 3 bases at J, with 9 bases between the two ends. In nucleotides, the CDR3 is TGTGCCAGCAGCTTGGGATGGAGAGACACTGAAGCTTTCTTT. Its translation: CASSLGWRDTEAFF. Full variable domain (rest looked up from reference TRBV5-4 and TRBJ1-1): ETGVTQSPTHLIKTRGQQVTLRCSSQSGHNTVSWYQQALGQGPQFIFQYYREEENGRGNFPPRFSGLQFPNYSSELNVNALELDDSALYLCASSLGWRDTEAFFGQGTRLTVV.

The sample holds a few counts of this clone. J is TRBJ2-2 and V is TRBV7-9; 10 nucleotides match TRBD2. The CDR3 runs 17 residues. Germline V gene data show CDR1 as SEHNR and CDR2 as FQNEAQ (reference sequence). After removal of 2 bases from V and 4 bases from J, the junction contained 7 bases not matched to a gene. The chain's CDR3 is CASSLYGTSALTGELFF. Here the CDR3 DNA reads TGTGCCAGCAGCTTATATGGGACTAGCGCTCTCACCGGGGAGCTGTTTTTT.

The J gene is TRBJ1-2, the V gene TRBV28, with 7 bases identical to TRBD1. Looked up from germline, CDR1 is MDHEN and CDR2 is SYDVKM. The CDR3 loop spans 14 amino acids. After removal of 5 bases from V and 0 bases from J, the junction contained 3 bases not matched to a gene. CDR3 sequence reads: CASSTGVANYGYTF. Written as DNA, the CDR3 is TGTGCCAGCAGTACAGGGGTCGCTAACTATGGCTACACCTTC.

The chain combines TRBV7-2 with TRBJ2-1; TRBD2 matches at 14 bases. The V and J ends lost 2 bases and 8 bases, in that order; junction bases with no gene match: 2. This CDR3 contains 15 residues. Germline assignment: CDR1 SGHTA and CDR2 FQGNSA. In nucleotides, the CDR3 is TGTGCCAGCAGCTTAAGACTAGCGGGAGGGTATGAGCAGTTCTTC. This sequence encodes CASSLRLAGGYEQFF.

The chain recombines TRBV27 with TRBJ1-4; TRBD1 matches 7 bases. The V gene's germline CDR1 is MNHEY and CDR2 SMNVEV (reference sequence). The V gene end was trimmed by 5 bases and the J gene end by 9 bases; junction bases not matched to a gene: 15. The CDR3 runs 16 residues. For the CDR3, the DNA is TGTGCCAGCAGTCCCGGGACAGACCTTCCCTACCAAAAACTGTTTTTT. Its translation: CASSPGTDLPYQKLFF.

The chain is built from TRBV29-1 and TRBJ2-1, with 7 bases fitting TRBD1. The CDR3 loop spans 13 amino acids. The V and J ends lost 2 bases and 5 bases, in that order; junction bases with no gene match: 3. Germline V gives CDR1 SQVTM, CDR2 ANQGSEA. For the CDR3, the DNA is TGCAGCGTTGAACCTACAGGGGACAATGAGCAGTTCTTC. Encoded protein: CSVEPTGDNEQFF.

The V call is TRBV6-5, the J call TRBJ1-2; a possible D gene is TRBD1 (5 bases). The germline V and J ends were trimmed by 6 bases and 3 bases, with 17 bases remaining between them. The germline V gene encodes CDR1 MNHEY and CDR2 SVGAGI. The CDR3 runs to 15 residues. The CDR3 nucleotides are TGTGCCAGCAGCCTCGGGGGAGGTCAGGACTATGGCTACACCTTC. This translates into CASSLGGGQDYGYTF.

The chain is built from TRBV6-6 and TRBJ2-7; TRBD2 aligns across 7 bases. CDR3 length: 18 amino acids. The trim removed 5 bases at V and 7 bases at J, leaving 23 bases unmatched. CDR1 and CDR2 from the germline V gene are MNHNY and SVGAGI (reference sequence). The DNA for the CDR3 is TGTGCCAGCAGTCCTCCCGGCGGTTGGGCGGGGGACCTCCGGGAGCAGTACTTC. It yields the protein CASSPPGGWAGDLREQYF.

This chain joins TRBV19 and TRBJ2-7; 7 positions match TRBD1. Looked up from germline, CDR1 is LNHDA and CDR2 is SQIVND (reference sequence). The V and J ends lost 5 bases and 0 bases, in that order; junction bases with no gene match: 31. This CDR3 is built from 23 residues. CDR3 amino acids: CASSSIPGQTVALPPALSYEQYF. DNA for the CDR3: TGTGCCAGTAGTTCGATACCGGGACAGACAGTAGCGTTACCTCCTGCCCTCTCCTACGAGCAGTACTTC.

The chain recombines TRBV4-1 with TRBJ2-2, with a possible D match to TRBD2 (6 bases). The CDR3 covers 18 residues. V dropped 4 bases and J dropped 6 bases, with 24 bases sitting between them. Germline V gene data show CDR1 as MGHRA and CDR2 as YSYEKL. The CDR3 bases are TGCGCCAGCAGCCTACATATGGCCACTGTGCGGGGATCCGGGGAGCTGTTTTTT. Protein: CASSLHMATVRGSGELFF.

The V and J genes are TRBV9 and TRBJ1-1; 12 bases fit TRBD1. Germline lookup yields CDR1 SGDLS and CDR2 YYNGEE. V was clipped by 0 bases and J by 11 bases; unmatched bases: 8. This CDR3 spans 15 amino acids. In DNA form, the CDR3 reads TGTGCCAGCAGCGTAGACCCGGGACAGGGGGCGGGGGCTTTCTTT. Translating gives CASSVDPGQGAGAFF.

The chain links TRBV6-5 to TRBJ2-7; TRBD1 might be the D (6 bases). Trimming took off 4 bases at V and 6 bases at J, with 13 bases between the two ends. This CDR3 is built from 13 residues. Germline V gene data show CDR1 as MNHEY and CDR2 as SVGAGI. In DNA, the CDR3 is TGTGCCAGCAGTTCGTCAGGGGTTGGCGAGCAGTACTTC. Its translation is CASSSSGVGEQYF.

J is TRBJ2-5 and V is TRBV5-4, with a possible D match to TRBD2 (6 bases). V was trimmed by 7 bases and J by 5 bases, leaving 12 bases between them. Per the germline V gene, CDR1 is SGHNT and CDR2 is YYREEE (reference sequence). The CDR3 covers 12 residues. The CDR3 bases are TGTGCCAGCGGTTTTGGGGGGGAGACCCAGTACTTC. Its translation: CASGFGGETQYF.

Comments on this clone: One junction end does not reproduce the germline sequence, and a read error may be involved. The genes are TRBV12-3 or TRBV12-4 and TRBJ2-3, with TRBD1 matching 9 bases. This CDR3 comprises 13 residues. The CDR3 DNA follows: TGTGCCAGCAGCTGGGGACAGGGTGGGAATTGGGATTTT. Protein product: CASSWGQGGNWDF.

This chain links TRBV24-1 with TRBJ2-1; perhaps TRBD2 as D (6 bases). Deletions cut 4 bases from V and 7 bases from J, with 16 bases between. Germline CDR1 reads KGHDR; CDR2 reads SFDVKD. The CDR3 extends over 15 amino acids. CDR3 coding DNA: TGTGCCACCAGTGACGGGTGGGAGGTGAGGAATGAGCAGTTCTTC. Its translation is CATSDGWEVRNEQFF.

This chain joins TRBV11-2 and TRBJ2-5; D is unclear. Germline-derived CDR1 and CDR2 are SGHAT and FQNNGV. This CDR3 is 12 amino acids long. Trimming left V 5 bases short and J 5 bases short, with 9 bases between. In nucleotides, the CDR3 is TGTGCCAGCAGCCTCCTCGGGGAGACCCAGTACTTC. It yields the protein CASSLLGETQYF.

V and J are TRBV3-1 (or the pseudogene TRBV3-2) and TRBJ2-2, with unresolved D. The CDR3 is 12 residues long. With 2 bases removed from V and 7 bases from J, the gap between germline ends came to 5 bases. Germline V gene lookup returns CDR1 LGHDT and CDR2 YNNKEL (reference sequence). CDR3 bases: TGTGCCAGCAGCCAATTACACGGGGAGCTGTTTTTT. Residues: CASSQLHGELFF.

Concerning this clone itself: This same CDR3 is encoded by further DNA sequences in the sample. This chain uses TRBV28 with TRBJ1-5; the D is unclear. The CDR3 runs 13 residues. Germline V gives CDR1 MDHEN, CDR2 SYDVKM. V shed 5 bases and J shed 2 bases, with 7 bases lying between them. The CDR3 loop is CASSLSGNQPQHF. CDR3 in DNA: TGTGCCAGCAGTCTCAGCGGCAATCAGCCCCAGCATTTT.

The gene calls are TRBV5-1 and TRBJ1-1; possible D gene TRBD1, 5 bases. The CDR3 has 11 residues. V lost 7 bases and J 6 bases, leaving 10 bases between the germline ends. Germline-derived CDR1 and CDR2 are SGHRS and YFSETQ. The CDR3 is CASAQGAEAFF. In DNA, the CDR3 is TGCGCCAGCGCCCAAGGGGCTGAAGCTTTCTTT.